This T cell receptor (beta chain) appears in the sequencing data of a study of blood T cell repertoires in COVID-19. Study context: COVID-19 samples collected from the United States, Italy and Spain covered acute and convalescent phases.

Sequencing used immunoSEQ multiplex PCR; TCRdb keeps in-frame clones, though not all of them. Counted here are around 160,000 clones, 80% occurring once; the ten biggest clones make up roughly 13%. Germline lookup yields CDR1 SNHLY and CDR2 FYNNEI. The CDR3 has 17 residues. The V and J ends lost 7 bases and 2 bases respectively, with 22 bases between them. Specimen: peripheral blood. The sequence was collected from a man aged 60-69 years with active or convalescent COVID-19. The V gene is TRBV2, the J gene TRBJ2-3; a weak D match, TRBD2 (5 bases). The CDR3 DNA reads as TGTGCCAGCACTTCTGGGGAAAGAGGACTGAACACAGATACGCAGTATTTT. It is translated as CASTSGERGLNTDTQYF.